Below are 20 T cell receptor beta chains sequenced from a single sample in a study of regulatory and conventional T cells in RAG deficiency. The sorted conventional CD4+ T cells were CD25-low and CD127-high, with genomic DNA sequenced. TCRdb's table, derived via immunoSEQ multiplex PCR, lists solely in-frame clones and lacks some. This table holds 40,000 to 55,000 clones, 70% to 90% found once. Another study also made use of these data, one on regulatory T cells. As that study records: Primers: 52 TRBV forward and 13 TRBJ reverse.

Sequenced material: CD4+ effector T cells sorted from blood. These receptors were collected from a human donor in good health.

The chain is built from TRBV7-2 and TRBJ1-1; D is undetermined. Trimming took 7 bases from V and 4 from J, leaving 25 bases between them. CDR3 length: 17 residues. Germline V lookup: CDR1 SGHTA, CDR2 FQGNSA. As DNA, the CDR3 is TGTGCCAGCACCCACCGCAAGACACCCGTGGGCCCCACTGAAGCTTTCTTT. It encodes CASTHRKTPVGPTEAFF.

J is TRBJ2-2 and V is TRBV7-9, with a tentative D call TRBD2 (6 bases). V lost 2 bases and J lost 3, with 7 bases in between. Germline V gene sequence: CDR1 SEHNR, CDR2 FQNEAQ (reference sequence). The CDR3 has 14 residues. CDR3 in amino acids: CASSLTGDTGELFF. CDR3 bases: TGTGCCAGCAGCTTAACGGGGGACACCGGGGAGCTGTTTTTT.

The V gene is TRBV7-2, the J gene TRBJ2-5; 7 nucleotides match TRBD2. Germline lookup yields CDR1 SGHTA and CDR2 FQGNSA. The CDR3 contains 14 residues. J was trimmed by 2 bases and V by 5 bases; bases with no gene match: 5. The CDR3 DNA sequence: TGTGCCAGCAGCCTCACTAGCGTTCAAGAGACCCAGTACTTC. Its translation is CASSLTSVQETQYF.

The genes are TRBV6-5 and TRBJ2-7, with D maybe TRBD1 (6 bases). V lost 6 bases, J lost 4 bases, and 10 bases lay in between. CDR1 and CDR2 from the germline V gene are MNHEY and SVGAGI. This CDR3 is built from 12 residues. CDR3 amino acids: CASSSGVYEQYF. CDR3 nucleotides: TGTGCCAGCAGCTCAGGGGTGTACGAGCAGTACTTC.

This clone was detected only once. The gene calls are TRBV7-8 and TRBJ2-5; D is tentatively TRBD1 or TRBD2 (5 bases each). V lost 4 bases to trimming and J lost 5 bases, with 11 bases between them. This CDR3 contains 13 residues. Germline V lookup: CDR1 SGHVS, CDR2 FQNEAQ. The CDR3 DNA reads as TGTGCCAGCAGCTCTGGGACCGCGGAGACCCAGTACTTC. This sequence encodes CASSSGTAETQYF.

V gene TRBV29-1 combines with J gene TRBJ2-2, with 8 bases lining up with TRBD2. V was clipped by 7 bases and J by 6 bases; unmatched bases: 7. The germline gives CDR1 SQVTM, CDR2 ANQGSEA. The CDR3 is 13 residues long. For the CDR3, the DNA is TGCAGCGCAACCGGGACTAGTGCCGGGGAGCTGTTTTTT. Protein sequence: CSATGTSAGELFF.

This chain connects TRBV5-6 to TRBJ2-2; the D gene is possibly TRBD1 (6 bases). V was trimmed by 4 bases and J by 4 bases, leaving 17 bases between them. Germline CDR1 is SGHDT and CDR2 is YYEEEE. The CDR3 length is 16 residues. The DNA of the CDR3 is TGTGCCAGCAGCCTGCCCCGGGACACCCTCACCGGGGAGCTGTTTTTT. Protein: CASSLPRDTLTGELFF.

The chain links TRBV11-3 to TRBJ2-1; TRBD2 aligns across 11 bases. There are 15 residues in the CDR3. The V gene's germline CDR1 is SGHNT and CDR2 YENEEA. V trimming: 4 bases; J trimming: 10 bases; junction bases outside the gene matches: 9. The CDR3 spells CASSYLLAGGREQFF. The CDR3 DNA reads TGTGCCAGCAGCTACCTCCTAGCGGGAGGAAGGGAGCAGTTCTTC.

This clone was counted a single time. The V call is TRBV15, the J call TRBJ2-1, with 8 bases matching TRBD2. The CDR3 spans 19 residues. Germline V lookup: CDR1 LNHNV, CDR2 YYDKDF (reference sequence). V shed 1 base, J shed 4 bases, and the junction held 15 bases outside the gene matches. This chain's CDR3 is CATSRGRSGGLPNYNEQFF. CDR3 DNA: TGTGCCACCAGCAGAGGAAGGAGCGGGGGCCTACCTAATTACAATGAGCAGTTCTTC.

This chain links TRBV30 with TRBJ2-1; perhaps TRBD1 as D (6 bases). Germline loops: CDR1 GTSNPN, CDR2 SVGIG (reference sequence). V shed 0 bases and J shed 6 bases, with 12 bases lying between them. The CDR3 runs to 14 residues. The CDR3, as DNA: TGTGCCTGGAGTGTTTGGGGGCGCTCCAATGAGCAGTTCTTC. Its translation: CAWSVWGRSNEQFF. Based on the CDR3 plus reference TRBV30 and TRBJ2-1, the full variable domain is SQTIHQWPATLVQPVGSPLSLECTVEGTSNPNLYWYRQAAGRGLQLLFYSVGIGQISSEVPQNLSASRPQDRQFILSSKKLLLSDSGFYLCAWSVWGRSNEQFFGPGTRLTVL.

The chain joins TRBV7-3 to TRBJ2-2, with D perhaps matching TRBD2 (6 bases). The CDR3 has 13 residues. Germline V gene sequence: CDR1 SGHTA, CDR2 FQGTGA. V lost 5 bases and J lost 5, with 9 bases in between. The CDR3 sequence: CASSRGVTGELFF. The CDR3 DNA reads as TGTGCCAGCAGCCGCGGGGTTACCGGGGAGCTGTTTTTT.

The V and J genes are TRBV25-1 and TRBJ1-3; weak D call: TRBD1 (6 bases). The germline V gene encodes CDR1 MGHDK and CDR2 SYGVNS. The CDR3 contains 15 residues. The ends were cut back, 4 bases at V and 4 bases at J, with 14 bases in the middle. CDR3 loop: CASSGGLFGGNTIYF. CDR3 coding DNA: TGTGCCAGCAGTGGGGGGCTCTTTGGAGGAAACACCATATATTTT.

This chain links TRBV30 with TRBJ1-3; 9 bases map to TRBD1. Germline V CDR1 and CDR2: GTSNPN, SVGIG (reference sequence). The CDR3 sequence is 14 residues long. With V trimmed by 2 bases and J by 4 bases, 3 bases remained unmatched. As DNA, the CDR3 is TGTGCCTGGAGTACAGGGGGCTCAGGAAACACCATATATTTT. Its translation is CAWSTGGSGNTIYF.

The chain employs TRBV6-6 and TRBJ1-5; D remains ambiguous. This CDR3 has 13 amino acids. V was trimmed by 6 bases and J by 2 bases, leaving 8 bases between them. Germline loops: CDR1 MNHNY, CDR2 SVGAGI (reference sequence). The CDR3 DNA sequence: TGTGCCAGCAGCTCCCAGGGCAATCAGCCCCAGCATTTT. This gives the protein CASSSQGNQPQHF.

This chain joins TRBV10-2 and TRBJ2-1; D not resolved. Germline assignment: CDR1 WSHSY and CDR2 SAAADI. The V end lost 2 bases, the J end lost 2 bases, and 7 bases lay between the germline ends. This CDR3 comprises 14 residues. CDR3 region: CASSEGRAYNEQFF. Written as DNA, the CDR3 is TGCGCCAGCAGTGAGGGAAGAGCCTACAATGAGCAGTTCTTC.

This clone appeared a single time. CDR3 DNA sequence: TGTGCCAGCAGCCCCATGGGGACAGAAGAGCAGTACTTC. Translating gives CASSPMGTEEQYF. The genes are TRBV6-1 and TRBJ2-7; 7 bases match TRBD1. Germline lookup yields CDR1 MNHNS and CDR2 SASEGT. With V trimmed by 6 bases and J by 7 bases, 9 bases remained unmatched. This CDR3 has 13 amino acids.

The chain is built from TRBV7-6 and TRBJ2-2; TRBD1 aligns across 10 bases. CDR1 and CDR2 (germline): SGHVS, FNYEAQ. This CDR3 contains 16 residues. The junction had 7 bases not matched to a gene; V was cut back by 5 bases and J by 4 bases. The CDR3 nucleotides read TGTGCCAGCAGCGCGGGGACAGGGGCAAGCACCGGGGAGCTGTTTTTT. Protein sequence: CASSAGTGASTGELFF.

Of note for this clone: One end of the junction fails to match germline, which may point to a read error. The rearrangement links TRBV5-6 to TRBJ1-1; D may be TRBD1 (5 bases). From germline, CDR1 is SGHDT and CDR2 YYEEEE. The CDR3 loop spans 15 amino acids. The CDR3 DNA is TGTGCCATCAGCTACAGACAGAGACCTCACACTGAAGCTTTCTTT. Translated: CAISYRQRPHTEAFF.

This chain uses TRBV6-5 with TRBJ1-1; D remains ambiguous. There are 15 residues in the CDR3. Germline CDR1 MNHEY, CDR2 SVGAGI. Trimming left V 6 bases short and J 2 bases short, with 16 bases between. The CDR3 DNA is TGTGCCAGCAGATCCCCCCACCCGGGAAACACTGAAGCTTTCTTT. Residues: CASRSPHPGNTEAFF.

The chain couples TRBV9 to TRBJ2-4; TRBD2 aligns across 9 bases. The length of the CDR3 is 15 residues. Per the germline V gene, CDR1 is SGDLS and CDR2 is YYNGEE. After removal of 2 bases from V and 8 bases from J, the junction contained 8 bases not matched to a gene. For the CDR3, the DNA is TGTGCCAGCAGCGTGGCGGGCGGGAGGGCCGACATTCAGTACTTC. This encodes CASSVAGGRADIQYF.